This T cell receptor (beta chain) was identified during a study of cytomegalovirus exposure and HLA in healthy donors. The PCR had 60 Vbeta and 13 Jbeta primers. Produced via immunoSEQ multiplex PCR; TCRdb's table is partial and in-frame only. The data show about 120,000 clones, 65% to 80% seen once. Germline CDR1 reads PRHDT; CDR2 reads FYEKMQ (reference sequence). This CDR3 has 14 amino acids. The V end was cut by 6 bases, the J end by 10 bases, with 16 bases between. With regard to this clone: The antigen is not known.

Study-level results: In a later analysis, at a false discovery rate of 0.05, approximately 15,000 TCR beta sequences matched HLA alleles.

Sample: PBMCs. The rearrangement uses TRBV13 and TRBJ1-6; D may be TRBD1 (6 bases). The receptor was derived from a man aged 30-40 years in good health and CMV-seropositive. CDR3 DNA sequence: TGTGCCAGCAGAATGGACAGCGGATGGTCACCCCTCCACTTT. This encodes CASRMDSGWSPLHF.